This passage covers 2 T cell receptor beta chains from one sample sequenced in a study of OX40 agonist ivuxolimab in advanced cancers. Produced via immunoSEQ multiplex PCR; TCRdb's table is partial and in-frame only. The sample has around 84,000 clones; about 80% are singletons. The sample consisted of CD4+ or CD8+ T cells sorted from blood, taken in a trial of the OX40 agonist ivuxolimab. These receptors came from an adult with an advanced solid tumor such as melanoma, head and neck, liver or kidney cancer.

The chain carries TRBV6-6 and TRBJ1-6, with 7 bases aligning to TRBD1. The CDR3 is made up of 14 amino acids. Germline trimming cut 6 bases from V and 13 bases from J; bases unmatched to any gene: 12. Germline CDR1 is MNHNY and CDR2 is SVGAGI (reference sequence). The CDR3 DNA reads TGTGCCAGCAGACCCACAGGGGCCAATGGCCCCCTCCACTTT. It yields the protein CASRPTGANGPLHF.

The chain couples TRBV7-9 to TRBJ1-3; D call uncertain. CDR3 size: 15 residues. V was trimmed by 4 bases and J by 0 bases, leaving 10 bases between them. Germline V lookup: CDR1 SEHNR, CDR2 FQNEAQ (reference sequence). This CDR3 is CASSSRGNSGNTIYF. CDR3 coding DNA: TGTGCCAGCAGCTCCCGAGGCAACTCTGGAAACACCATATATTTT. The whole variable domain, remainder taken from reference TRBV7-9 and TRBJ1-3, is DTGVSQNPRHKITKRGQNVTFRCDPISEHNRLYWYRQTLGQGPEFLTYFQNEAQLEKSRLLSDRFSAERPKGSFSTLEIQRTEQGDSAMYLCASSSRGNSGNTIYFGEGSWLTVV.